The source of this T cell receptor beta chain is a study of cytomegalovirus exposure and HLA in healthy donors. CDR1 is LGHNA and CDR2 is YSLEER in the germline V gene. The V and J ends lost 4 bases and 4 bases, in that order; junction bases with no gene match: 12. This CDR3 is built from 17 residues. TCRdb keeps only in-frame clones here, not all; method: immunoSEQ multiplex PCR. Of around 300,000 clones listed, approximately 88% are singletons. This chain uses TRBV4-3 with TRBJ2-3; TRBD2 agrees at 9 bases. Sequenced input: PBMCs. This TCR was sampled from a woman aged 18-29 years in good health and CMV-seronegative. The CDR3 is CASSPKPLSGSADTQYF. The CDR3 region has the DNA TGCGCCAGCAGCCCTAAGCCCCTTAGCGGGAGTGCAGATACGCAGTATTTT.